This entry describes one T cell receptor (beta chain). Its antigen has not been determined. At one boundary the junction diverges from the germline segment, which might be a read error. This entry is derived from a study of cytomegalovirus exposure and HLA in healthy donors (dated by TCRdb to about 2017). For context, the study as a whole: The 666 repertoires of the first cohort and the roughly 120 validation repertoires were produced on the same platform, according to a later analysis. The study aimed to test whether cataloging public T cell receptors could reveal signatures of past pathogen exposure. A separate validation cohort of roughly 120 different subjects was used in addition to the 666-subject first cohort. The study combined high-throughput TCR immunosequencing, statistical association of individual TCRs with disease status, and machine learning to predict cytomegalovirus infection status.

The donors were included in the validation cohort of 90 to 150 subjects, a group kept apart from the roughly 700-subject first cohort. Study-wide conclusions, independent of this receptor: Most TCR sequences were observed very rarely across donors, whereas some public TCRs were present in many individuals. According to the authors, the approach could potentially be generalized to other disease states and immunological phenotypes. Cytomegalovirus status was reported to be diagnosed by the classifier with high specificity and sensitivity in both the original and validation cohorts. In vitro tests confirmed that a few of the cytomegalovirus-associated TCR beta chains recognize cytomegalovirus antigens. All 110 or so repertoires were used to score co-occurrence in the validation cohort in a later analysis, because that analysis had no HLA typing for the cohort. Subsequent analysis determined that TCRs grouped into clusters in the first cohort also showed a tendency toward co-occurrence across the 90 to 150 validation repertoires, and 85% to 95% of cluster scores exceeded 0. A total of 150 to 200 TCR beta chains were listed by the study as associated with cytomegalovirus.

Libraries were made using the immunoSEQ multiplex PCR assay. The source study handled its data this way. A statistical classification framework was built to diagnose cytomegalovirus status from the catalog of TCR beta chain sequences. What TCRdb holds here is the immuneACCESS table cut down to in-frame rearrangements. Part of the clones is not present; checked against another copy, under half of the missing clones reflect an unresolved V gene, and the others are unexplained. Clone size and V and J calls were adopted from that table, with D and trimming inferred from the DNA. In this sample the table shows about 140,000 clones, less than 90% of which occur a single time. Of the sample, 2.9% falls within the top ten clones. CDR1 and CDR2 (LNHDA, SQIVND) derive from the germline V gene (reference sequence). The CDR3 goes from the cysteine to the phenylalanine over 15 residues. The read is trimmed to its CDR3 DNA, 45 bases read in frame from base 1.

The rearrangement joined TRBV19 to TRBJ1-2; the D gene is possibly TRBD1, with 5 bases matching. The sequence was obtained from a man between 18 and 29 years old in good health and CMV-seronegative. Specimen: PBMCs. The nucleotide sequence is given as TGTGCCAGTAGTATAGATGGGGCGGCGAGAGAGCCCGTTTTCTTC. Translated, it gives CASSIDGAAREPVFF.